This T cell receptor (beta chain) is from a study of cytomegalovirus exposure and HLA in healthy donors. At the level of the study: In terms of ancestry, the Caucasian-associated cluster contained roughly 80% of the roughly 360 genotyped donors.

Germline CDR1 and CDR2: MNHNS and SASEGT. The CDR3 runs to 15 residues. V shed 6 bases and J shed 9 bases, with 18 bases lying between them. In the PCR, 60 Vbeta and 13 Jbeta primers were used. The protocol was immunoSEQ multiplex PCR, while the TCRdb copy is restricted to in-frame clones and leaves out a portion. The sample shows 200,000 or so clones, approximately 81% of them seen only once. Sample: PBMCs. The rearrangement uses TRBV6-1 and TRBJ1-6; the D gene is possibly TRBD1 (5 bases). This sequence was found in a boy younger than 18 in good health and CMV-seronegative. In DNA form, the CDR3 reads TGTGCCAGCAGGCGGGACCCGGGAGGTGGTTCACCCCTCCACTTT. Translation: CASRRDPGGGSPLHF.